The rows below give T cell receptor beta chains drawn from one sample of a study of T cells in Graves' hyperthyroidism and ophthalmopathy. TCRdb re-called the multiplex PCR reads with MiXCR, one entry per CDR3 protein. This sample yields 660,000 or so distinct CDR3 sequences, of which approximately 42% are seen a single time; approximately 7.2% belongs to the top ten. Source material: peripheral blood or thyroid tissue (not recorded which). The receptors originated from an adult man with Graves' disease, either hyperthyroidism or ophthalmopathy (not recorded which). Each CDR3 is given with its conserved first and last residue. The D gene is left open where the match is weak. Part of the rows lack a size; the others show once, few, many or a class for expanded clones.

TRBJ2-2	-	many	TRBV5-1	TGCGCCAGCAGCGAGACCGGGGAGCTGTTTTTT	CASSETGELFF
TRBJ1-4	-	-	TRBV2	TGTGCCAGCAGTTTATTGGGACACGTGGCCGAAAAACTGTTTTTT	CASSLLGHVAEKLFF
TRBJ2-5	TRBD1	many	TRBV20-1	TGCAGTGCCGGGACAGGGGGGGAGACCCAGTACTTC	CSAGTGGETQYF
TRBJ2-7	TRBD1	-	TRBV20-1	TGCAGTGCTAGAGGGCTACAGGGGGCAGGGGAGCAGTACTTC	CSARGLQGAGEQYF
TRBJ1-4	-	-	TRBV20-1	TGCAGTGCTAGCGGGGGGGAAAAACTGTTTTTT	CSASGGEKLFF
TRBJ1-2	TRBD1	many	TRBV10-3	TGTGCCATCAGTGAGTCGTGGGACAGATCCGCTGTCTATGGCTACACCTTC	CAISESWDRSAVYGYTF
TRBJ2-5	-	-	TRBV6-5	TGTGCCAGCAGTTTTCGGGACCTACAAGAGACCCAGTACTTC	CASSFRDLQETQYF
TRBJ1-5	-	many	TRBV5-1	TGCGCCAGCAGCTCGGGACTGGGCAGTTGGCCCCAGCATTTT	CASSSGLGSWPQHF
TRBJ2-6	-	many	TRBV7-2	TGTGCCAGCAGCTTACACAGGTTGGCCAACGTCCTGACTTTC	CASSLHRLANVLTF
TRBJ1-2	-	many	TRBV9	TGTGCCAGCAGCGTAGATATGGCCGGGAATGGCTACACCTTC	CASSVDMAGNGYTF
TRBJ1-2	-	-	TRBV15	TGTGCCACCAGCGAAGGAAACGGCTATGGCTACACCTTC	CATSEGNGYGYTF
TRBJ1-4	TRBD1	-	TRBV25-1	TGTGCCAGCAGTGCTAGGCGACAGGGCCCCGCGACTTTTGTTGAAAAACTGTTTTTT	CASSARRQGPATFVEKLFF
TRBJ1-2	-	-	TRBV2	TGTGCCAGCAGTTACGGCAGGGGAGGCTATGGCTACACCTTC	CASSYGRGGYGYTF
TRBJ1-1	-	-	TRBV11-2	TGTGCCAGCAGCTTAGGGGGGGCTTACACTGAAGCTTTCTTT	CASSLGGAYTEAFF
TRBJ1-2	-	few	TRBV5-1	TGCGCCAGCAATCGGGACCAACTATCTATCAATGGCTACACCTTC	CASNRDQLSINGYTF
TRBJ2-7	TRBD2	-	TRBV6-4	TGTGCCAGCAGTCCTACCTTTACGACTAGCCCAAGGGTCCCCTACGAGCAGTACTTC	CASSPTFTTSPRVPYEQYF
TRBJ1-2	-	-	TRBV9	TGTGCCAGCAGCGTAGCTGGGGGAGCTAACTATGGCTACACCTTC	CASSVAGGANYGYTF
TRBJ1-2	TRBD1	many	TRBV29-1	TGCAGCGTGAACAGGGGAATTTATGGCTACACCTTC	CSVNRGIYGYTF
TRBJ1-6	-	-	TRBV29-1	TGCAGCTCTGGACTCGATAATTCACCCCTCCACTTT	CSSGLDNSPLHF
TRBJ2-5	TRBD1	few	TRBV20-1	TGCAGTGCTAGAGATCCTGGCAGGGGGCGCATAGGAGAGACCCAGTACTTC	CSARDPGRGRIGETQYF
TRBJ1-2	-	-	TRBV20-1	TGCAGTGCTAGGCTGGGCCCCTGGACAGCTACCTATGGCTACACCTTC	CSARLGPWTATYGYTF
TRBJ1-1	-	many	TRBV5-1	TGCGCCAGCAGCTTGAAGGGATCTGAAGCTTTCTTT	CASSLKGSEAFF